This T cell receptor (beta chain) is from a study of technical replicates of blood from four donors (dated by TCRdb to the late 2010s). The CDR3 has 15 amino acids, counting the end cysteine and phenylalanine. CDR3 DNA is the only sequence kept; it has 45 bases, read in frame from the first base. Via the germline V gene, CDR1 is SGHTA and CDR2 FQGNSA. Trimmed from V: 6 bases; trimmed from J: 5 bases; junction bases lacking a gene match: 9. The library was made by the immunoSEQ multiplex PCR assay. TCRdb took over this immuneACCESS table, retaining in-frame rearrangements with V and J assigned. Such tables are incomplete; in checked studies, under half of the missing clones stem from an unresolved V gene, and the remainder is unexplained. The sample records roughly 93,000 clones, approximately 94% of which are singletons. The top ten constitute over 0.2% of the sample. On this clone itself: The clone's antigen remains unknown. The sample holds no much larger clone one base away, and base qualities are not on file.

The rearrangement joined TRBV7-2 to TRBJ2-1, with 8 middle bases fitting TRBD1. Source material: T cells isolated from PBMCs. The TCR comes from a human donor in good health. The DNA sequence is as follows: TGTGCCAGCAGACAGGGGGGCGGGGCCCACAATGAGCAGTTCTTC. Its protein is CASRQGGGAHNEQFF.